This T cell receptor (beta chain) derives from a study of shared clonotypes between healthy human individuals. Unsorted material relied on tens of millions of PBMCs as the source of genomic DNA. Between the trimmed V and J ends, which lost 3 bases and 3 bases, there was a span of 10 bases. Germline V CDR1 and CDR2: SGDLS, YYNGEE. The CDR3 has 14 amino acids. Each PCR replicate run on unsorted PBMC took in approximately 310 ng DNA, approximately 30,000 T cell genomes. Ten immunoSEQ deep assay plates held the unsorted PBMC DNA. TCRdb's copy holds only in-frame clones and misses some; the assay was immunoSEQ multiplex PCR. This table holds about 460,000 clones, around 77% found once.

Sequenced input: PBMCs. This clonotype originated in a woman aged 40 to 49 in good health. Some clones in this sample may be carry-over from other donors' samples. The chain carries TRBV9 and TRBJ1-3; D gene unclear. The CDR3, as DNA: TGTGCCAGCAGCGAGGACGTTTATGGAAACACCATATATTTT. Translating gives CASSEDVYGNTIYF.